The text below deals with one TCR beta chain. No antigen is known for it. V lost 2 bases, J lost 5 bases, and 13 bases stayed unmatched. The V gene's germline CDR1 is LNHDA and CDR2 SQIVND (reference sequence). CDR3 length: 17 residues. The data originate from a study of cytomegalovirus exposure and HLA in healthy donors. Study-wide findings and caveats: The authors later linked a missense DCLRE1C variant to TCR beta V- and J-gene trimming. Using the classifier, cytomegalovirus status was reportedly diagnosed with high specificity and sensitivity. Roughly uniform depth of sequencing across donors was assumed in presence/absence analyses.

Donors were nominally healthy when sampled, though unrecorded immune exposures were likely. 13 Jbeta primers and 60 Vbeta primers were used for the PCR. The assay was immunoSEQ multiplex PCR, and TCRdb's table has in-frame clones only and misses some. The sample holds more than 70,000 clones, approximately 83% seen once. The sample taken for sequencing was PBMCs. The V gene is TRBV19, the J gene TRBJ2-5, with TRBD2 matching over 8 bases. The TCR comes from a man aged 35-49 years in good health and CMV-seronegative. CDR3 amino acids: CASSIRAGGARKETQYF. CDR3 nucleotides: TGTGCCAGTAGTATAAGGGCCGGGGGGGCCCGCAAGGAGACCCAGTACTTC.